This T cell receptor (beta chain) was sequenced for a study of T cells after yellow fever vaccination. Study context: The SMART-Seq v4 Ultra Low Input method served to prepare the low-cell-number fractions. Study-level findings and limits: Weaker in magnitude, the secondary response showed a faster peak on day 5 versus 15. Most clones from primary vaccination resurfaced after the booster (about 95% CD4, 88% CD8).

One entry per CDR3 protein, called by TCRdb with MiXCR from the 5' RACE reads. The sample holds around 230,000 distinct CDR3 sequences, approximately 6.8% seen once. Notes on this clonotype: Antigen: not known.

The length of the CDR3 is 14 residues. Germline V gene sequence: CDR1 SGHDN, CDR2 FVKESK. V lost 0 bases and J 9 bases, leaving 11 bases between the germline ends. Specimen: CD4+ T cells sorted from PBMCs, collected on the day of the yellow fever booster vaccination. The V gene is TRBV14, the J gene TRBJ2-2; unclear D gene. This clonotype was sampled from a man aged 25 to 40 who received the YFV17D yellow fever vaccine. The CDR3 here is CASSQEIQARELFF. CDR3 coding DNA: TGTGCCAGCAGCCAAGAAATTCAGGCGAGGGAGCTGTTTTTT.